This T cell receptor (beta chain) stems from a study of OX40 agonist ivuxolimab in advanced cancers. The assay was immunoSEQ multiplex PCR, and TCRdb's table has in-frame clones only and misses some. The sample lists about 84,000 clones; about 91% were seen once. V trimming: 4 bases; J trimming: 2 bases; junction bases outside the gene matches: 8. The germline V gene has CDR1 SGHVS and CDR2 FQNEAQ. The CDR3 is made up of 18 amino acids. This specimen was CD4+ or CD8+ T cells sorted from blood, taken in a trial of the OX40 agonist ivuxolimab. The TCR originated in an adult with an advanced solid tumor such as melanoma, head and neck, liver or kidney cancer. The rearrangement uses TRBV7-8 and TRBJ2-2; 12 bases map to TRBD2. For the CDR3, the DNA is TGTGCCAGCAGCTCCCGACTAGCGGGAGAGGGAAACACCGGGGAGCTGTTTTTT. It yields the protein CASSSRLAGEGNTGELFF.